These 6 T cell receptor beta chains were all obtained from the same sample, sequenced in a study of technical replicates of blood from a few donors. The assay was immunoSEQ multiplex PCR, and TCRdb's table has in-frame clones only and misses some. The sample has tens of thousands of clones; around nine tenths are singletons. What was sequenced was PBMCs. The receptors here all came from a human donor in good health. Some clones in this sample may be carry-over from other donors' samples.

The sample holds a few counts of this clone. CDR3 bases: TGTGCCAGCAGCTTAGCCCAAACAGGTTCATACGAGCAGTACTTC. Translation gives CASSLAQTGSYEQYF. The chain combines TRBV7-9 with TRBJ2-7, with TRBD1 as a possible D gene (5 bases). Trimming shortened V by 0 bases and J by 4 bases, and 13 bases separated the two germline ends. The V gene's germline CDR1 is SEHNR and CDR2 FQNEAQ (reference sequence). The CDR3 is 15 amino acids. Using reference TRBV7-9 and TRBJ2-7 for the parts outside the CDR3, the full variable domain is DTGVSQNPRHKITKRGQNVTFRCDPISEHNRLYWYRQTLGQGPEFLTYFQNEAQLEKSRLLSDRFSAERPKGSFSTLEIQRTEQGDSAMYLCASSLAQTGSYEQYFGPGTRLTVT.

The rearrangement uses TRBV6-5 and TRBJ1-4; D is perhaps TRBD1 (5 bases). This CDR3 is built from 13 residues. The V gene's germline CDR1 is MNHEY and CDR2 SVGAGI. The V end lost 8 bases, the J end lost 5 bases, and 12 bases lay between the germline ends. The DNA for the CDR3 is TGTGCCAGCGGCCCGGGGGTCAATGAAAAACTGTTTTTT. Amino acids: CASGPGVNEKLFF.

The rearrangement uses TRBV6-5 and TRBJ2-3; D gene unclear. This CDR3 is 13 amino acids long. The germline V and J ends were trimmed by 1 base and 5 bases, with 7 bases remaining between them. CDR1 is MNHEY, CDR2 SVGAGI, per germline. CDR3 bases: TGTGCCAGCAGTTACTACCCCGGAGATACGCAGTATTTT. This codes for CASSYYPGDTQYF.

The CDR3 sequence: CASSFSDSGGNQPQHF. The CDR3 DNA sequence: TGTGCCAGCAGTTTTTCGGACAGCGGGGGGAATCAGCCCCAGCATTTT. This chain links TRBV2 with TRBJ1-5, with a possible D match to TRBD1 (6 bases). The CDR3 length is 16 residues. Germline CDR1 SNHLY, CDR2 FYNNEI. The V gene lost 5 bases and the J gene lost 4 bases, with 18 bases spanning the gap.

The V call is TRBV6-1, the J call TRBJ2-1, with a tentative D call TRBD2 (6 bases). The V end lost 4 bases, the J end lost 4 bases, and 17 bases lay between the germline ends. The CDR3 loop spans 16 amino acids. CDR1 is MNHNS and CDR2 is SASEGT in the germline V gene. The CDR3 nucleotides are TGTGCCAGCAGTGGGGCATGGGCGGGGCAATACAATGAGCAGTTCTTC. This gives the protein CASSGAWAGQYNEQFF.

The CDR3 region has the DNA TGTGCCAGCAGCTCGGGAGGGGGCTTGAATGAAAAACTGTTTTTT. Translated: CASSSGGGLNEKLFF. The J gene is TRBJ1-4, the V gene TRBV7-9; TRBD1 matches 7 bases. This CDR3 region has 15 residues. J was trimmed by 5 bases and V by 4 bases; bases with no gene match: 7. Germline V CDR1 and CDR2: SEHNR, FQNEAQ (reference sequence).